A single sample is the source of the 5 T cell receptor beta chains below, sequenced in a study of blood T cell repertoires in COVID-19. The table came from immunoSEQ multiplex PCR; TCRdb's copy has only in-frame clones and leaves some out. The sample records 40,000 to 45,000 clones, 55% to 75% being singletons. The material sequenced was peripheral blood. The receptor set was obtained from a man older than 75 with acute or convalescent COVID-19.

The V and J genes are TRBV25-1 and TRBJ1-1; 7 bases are shared with TRBD1. This CDR3 has 14 residues. CDR1 MGHDK and CDR2 SYGVNS come from the germline V gene. V shed 1 base and J 4 bases; nucleotides not matched to a gene: 3. CDR3 sequence (DNA): TGTGCCAGCAGTGAATTGACAGGGAGCACTGAAGCTTTCTTT. Translation: CASSELTGSTEAFF.

The chain couples TRBV10-3 to TRBJ2-5, with D uncertain. The CDR3 spans 15 residues. With 0 bases removed from V and 0 bases from J, the gap between germline ends came to 8 bases. Germline assignment: CDR1 ENHRY and CDR2 SYGVKD. The CDR3 sequence is CAISESRQNQETQYF. The CDR3 bases are TGTGCCATCAGTGAGTCGAGGCAAAACCAAGAGACCCAGTACTTC.

The rearrangement links TRBV29-1 to TRBJ1-1; D gene uncertain. Trimming took 4 bases from V and 1 from J, leaving 10 bases between them. CDR1 SQVTM and CDR2 ANQGSEA come from the germline V gene. The CDR3 loop spans 13 amino acids. This CDR3 is CSVVVPGNTEAFF. CDR3 DNA sequence: TGCAGCGTTGTTGTTCCCGGGAACACTGAAGCTTTCTTT.

The sample holds a few counts of this clone. This chain links TRBV27 with TRBJ2-3; unclear D gene. Trimming cost V 2 bases and J 0 bases, with 9 bases left between them. The length of the CDR3 is 15 residues. CDR1 and CDR2 (germline): MNHEY, SMNVEV (reference sequence). CDR3 bases: TGTGCCAGCAGTTTACTAACCGCTAGCACAGATACGCAGTATTTT. This codes for CASSLLTASTDTQYF.

The V call is TRBV7-2, the J call TRBJ1-2, with D possibly being TRBD1 (6 bases). Trimming left V 3 bases short and J 8 bases short, with 10 bases between. The CDR3 is 12 amino acids. Germline CDR1 is SGHTA and CDR2 is FQGNSA. The CDR3 protein is CASSFQGRGYTF. The CDR3 bases are TGTGCCAGCAGCTTCCAGGGGCGAGGCTACACCTTC.